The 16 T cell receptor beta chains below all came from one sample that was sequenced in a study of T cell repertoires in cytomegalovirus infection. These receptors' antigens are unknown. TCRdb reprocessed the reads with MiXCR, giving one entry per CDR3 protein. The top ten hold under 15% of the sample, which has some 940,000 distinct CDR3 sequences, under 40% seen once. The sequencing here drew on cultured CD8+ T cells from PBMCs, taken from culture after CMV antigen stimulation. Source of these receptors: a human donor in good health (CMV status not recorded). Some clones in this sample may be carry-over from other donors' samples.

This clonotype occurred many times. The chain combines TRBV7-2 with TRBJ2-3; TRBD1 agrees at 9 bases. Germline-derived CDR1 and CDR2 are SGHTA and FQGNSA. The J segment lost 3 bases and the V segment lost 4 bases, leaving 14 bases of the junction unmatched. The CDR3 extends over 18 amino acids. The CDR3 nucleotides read TGTGCCAGCAGCTCCCGGGACAGGGCTGAAGTCGGTACAGATACGCAGTATTTT. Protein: CASSSRDRAEVGTDTQYF.

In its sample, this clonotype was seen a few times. The CDR3 reads CASSADGGPNGYTF. In DNA form, the CDR3 reads TGTGCCAGCAGTGCAGACGGGGGGCCTAATGGCTACACCTTC. The genes are TRBV27 and TRBJ1-2; D is possibly TRBD1 (6 bases). The V gene's germline CDR1 is MNHEY and CDR2 SMNVEV (reference sequence). V lost 5 bases, J lost 6 bases, and 16 bases lay in between. CDR3 length: 14 amino acids.

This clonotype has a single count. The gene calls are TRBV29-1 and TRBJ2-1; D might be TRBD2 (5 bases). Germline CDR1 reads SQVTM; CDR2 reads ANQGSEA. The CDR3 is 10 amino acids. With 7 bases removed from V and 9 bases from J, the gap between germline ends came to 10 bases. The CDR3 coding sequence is TGCAGCGCCCTTGAGGGTGAGCAGTTCTTC. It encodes CSALEGEQFF.

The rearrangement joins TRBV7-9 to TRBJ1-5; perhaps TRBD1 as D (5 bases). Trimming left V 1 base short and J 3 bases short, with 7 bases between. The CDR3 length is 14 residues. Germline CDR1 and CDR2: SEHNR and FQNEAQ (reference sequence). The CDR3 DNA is TGTGCCAGCAGCTTAGAGACAGACAATCAGCCCCAGCATTTT. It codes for CASSLETDNQPQHF.

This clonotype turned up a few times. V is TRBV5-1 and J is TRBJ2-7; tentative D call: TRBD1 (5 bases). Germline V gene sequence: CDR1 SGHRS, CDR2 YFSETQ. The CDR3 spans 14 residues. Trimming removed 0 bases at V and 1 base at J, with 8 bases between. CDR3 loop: CASSLDRLSYEQYF. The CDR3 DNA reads TGCGCCAGCAGCTTGGACAGGCTTTCCTACGAGCAGTACTTC.

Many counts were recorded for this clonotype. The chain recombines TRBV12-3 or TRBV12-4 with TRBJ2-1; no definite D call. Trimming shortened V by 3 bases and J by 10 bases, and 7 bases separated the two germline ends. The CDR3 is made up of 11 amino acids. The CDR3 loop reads CASSLAGEQFF. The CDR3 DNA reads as TGTGCCAGCAGTTTGGCAGGAGAGCAGTTCTTC.

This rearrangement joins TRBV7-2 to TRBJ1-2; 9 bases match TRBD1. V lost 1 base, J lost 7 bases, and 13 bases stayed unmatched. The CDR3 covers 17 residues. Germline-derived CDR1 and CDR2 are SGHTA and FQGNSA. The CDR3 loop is CASSLEDGLLTGGGYTF. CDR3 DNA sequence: TGTGCCAGCAGCTTAGAAGATGGTTTGTTGACAGGGGGTGGCTACACCTTC.

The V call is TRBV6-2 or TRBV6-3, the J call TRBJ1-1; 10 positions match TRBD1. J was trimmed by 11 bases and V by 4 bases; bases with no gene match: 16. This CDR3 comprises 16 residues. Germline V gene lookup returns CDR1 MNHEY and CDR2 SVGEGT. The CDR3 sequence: CASSSRDRGRTRCAFF. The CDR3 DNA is TGTGCCAGCAGTTCCAGGGACAGGGGTAGGACGCGTTGCGCTTTCTTT.

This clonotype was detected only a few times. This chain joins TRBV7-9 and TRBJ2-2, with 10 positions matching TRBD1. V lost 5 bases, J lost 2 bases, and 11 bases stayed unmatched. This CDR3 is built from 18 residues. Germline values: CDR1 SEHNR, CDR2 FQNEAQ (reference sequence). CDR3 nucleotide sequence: TGTGCCAGCAGCGACCGGGACAGGGGTTTGCCAAACACCGGGGAGCTGTTTTTT. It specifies CASSDRDRGLPNTGELFF.

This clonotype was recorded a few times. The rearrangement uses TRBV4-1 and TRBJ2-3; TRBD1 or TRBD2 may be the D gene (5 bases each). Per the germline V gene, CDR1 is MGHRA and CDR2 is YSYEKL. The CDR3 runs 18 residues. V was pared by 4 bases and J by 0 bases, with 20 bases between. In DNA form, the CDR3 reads TGCGCCAGCAGCCCCCGAGGGGAGACTACCCTAAGCACAGATACGCAGTATTTT. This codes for CASSPRGETTLSTDTQYF.

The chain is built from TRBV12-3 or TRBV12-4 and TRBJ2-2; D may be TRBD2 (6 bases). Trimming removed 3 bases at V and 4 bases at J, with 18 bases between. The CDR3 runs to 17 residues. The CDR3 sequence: CASSFPSSGAGTGELFF. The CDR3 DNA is TGTGCCAGCAGTTTCCCTAGCTCAGGAGCGGGCACCGGGGAGCTGTTTTTT.

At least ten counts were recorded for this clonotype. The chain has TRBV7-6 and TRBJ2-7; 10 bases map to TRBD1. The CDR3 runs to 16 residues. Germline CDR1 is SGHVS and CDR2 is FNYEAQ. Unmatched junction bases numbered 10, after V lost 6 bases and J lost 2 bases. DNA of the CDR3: TGTGCCAGCAGTGGGGACAGGGGACTCTCTCCCTACGAGCAGTACTTC. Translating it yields CASSGDRGLSPYEQYF.

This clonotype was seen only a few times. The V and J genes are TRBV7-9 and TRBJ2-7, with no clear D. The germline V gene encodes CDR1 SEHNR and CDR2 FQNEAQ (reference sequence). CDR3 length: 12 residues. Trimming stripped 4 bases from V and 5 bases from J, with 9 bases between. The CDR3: CASSWASNEQYV. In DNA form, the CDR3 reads TGTGCCAGCAGCTGGGCATCCAACGAGCAGTACGTC.

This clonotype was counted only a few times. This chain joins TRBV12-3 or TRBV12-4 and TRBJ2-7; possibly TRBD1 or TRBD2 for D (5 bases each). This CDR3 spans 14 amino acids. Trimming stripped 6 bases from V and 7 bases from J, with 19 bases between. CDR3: CASSVTGAEGEQYF. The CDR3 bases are TGTGCCAGCAGCGTCACCGGGGCCGAGGGAGAGCAGTACTTC.

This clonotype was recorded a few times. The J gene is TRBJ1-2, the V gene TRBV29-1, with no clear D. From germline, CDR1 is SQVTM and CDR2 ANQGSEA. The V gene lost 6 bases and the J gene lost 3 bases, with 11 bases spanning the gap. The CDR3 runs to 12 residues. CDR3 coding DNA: TGCAGCGTATCTGGTATGGACTATGGCTACACCTTC. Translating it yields CSVSGMDYGYTF.

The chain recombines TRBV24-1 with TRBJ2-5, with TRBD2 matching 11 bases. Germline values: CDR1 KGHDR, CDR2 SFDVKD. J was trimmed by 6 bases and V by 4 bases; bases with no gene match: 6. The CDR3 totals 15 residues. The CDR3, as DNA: TGTGCCACCAGTGAACGGACTAGCGGGTTGAAGACCCAGTACTTC. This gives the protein CATSERTSGLKTQYF.